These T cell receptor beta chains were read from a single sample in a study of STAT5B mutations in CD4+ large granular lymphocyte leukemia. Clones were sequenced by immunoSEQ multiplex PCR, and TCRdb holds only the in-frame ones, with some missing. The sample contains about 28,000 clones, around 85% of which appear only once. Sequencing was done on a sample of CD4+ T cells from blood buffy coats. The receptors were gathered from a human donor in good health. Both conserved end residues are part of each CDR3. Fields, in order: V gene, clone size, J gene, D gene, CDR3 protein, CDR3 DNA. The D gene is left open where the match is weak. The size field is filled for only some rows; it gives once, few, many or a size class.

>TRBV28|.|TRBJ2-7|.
CASSFSLESLAYEQYF
TGTGCCAGCAGTTTTTCCTTGGAGTCGCTAGCCTACGAGCAGTACTTC
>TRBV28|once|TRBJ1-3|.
CASSPGGSGNTIYF
TGTGCCAGCAGTCCGGGGGGCTCTGGAAACACCATATATTTT
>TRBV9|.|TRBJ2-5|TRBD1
CASSSGQGKTQYF
TGTGCCAGCAGCTCGGGACAGGGAAAGACCCAGTACTTC
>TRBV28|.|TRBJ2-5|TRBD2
CASSPTASGGAETQYF
TGTGCCAGCAGTCCCACAGCTAGCGGGGGGGCAGAGACCCAGTACTTC
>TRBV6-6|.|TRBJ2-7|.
CASSYSRTEQYF
TGTGCCAGCAGTTACTCGCGTACCGAGCAGTACTTC
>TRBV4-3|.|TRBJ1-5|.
CASSHKWDLLEGQPQHF
TGCGCCAGCAGCCACAAGTGGGACTTACTAGAGGGTCAGCCCCAGCATTTT
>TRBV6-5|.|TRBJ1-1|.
CASSWRGDWDTEAFF
TGTGCCAGCAGTTGGAGGGGAGATTGGGACACTGAAGCTTTCTTT
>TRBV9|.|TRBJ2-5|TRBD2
CASSLLAGAQETQYF
TGTGCCAGCAGCTTACTAGCGGGGGCCCAAGAGACCCAGTACTTC
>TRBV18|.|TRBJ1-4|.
CASSPEDGLNEKLFF
TGTGCCAGCTCACCAGAGGACGGATTGAATGAAAAACTGTTTTTT
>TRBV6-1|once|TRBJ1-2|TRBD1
CASSDRGLTNYGYTF
TGTGCCAGCAGTGACAGGGGGCTCACTAACTATGGCTACACCTTC
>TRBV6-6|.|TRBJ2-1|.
CASSYSTQANNEQFF
TGTGCCAGCAGTTACTCGACGCAGGCTAACAATGAGCAGTTCTTC
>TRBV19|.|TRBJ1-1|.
CASSITGEAFF
TGTGCCAGTAGTATAACGGGTGAAGCTTTCTTT
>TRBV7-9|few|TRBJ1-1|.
CASSPLANRALNTEAFF
TGTGCCAGCAGCCCCCTCGCGAACAGGGCTTTGAACACTGAAGCTTTCTTT
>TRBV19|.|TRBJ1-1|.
CASSESIGRVMNTEAFF
TGTGCCAGTAGCGAAAGTATAGGTAGGGTGATGAACACTGAAGCTTTCTTT
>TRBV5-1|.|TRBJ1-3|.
CASSLSGETSGNTIYF
TGCGCCAGCAGCTTATCAGGGGAGACGTCTGGAAACACCATATATTTT
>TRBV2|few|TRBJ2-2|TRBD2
CASSREGTSGRIGELFF
TGTGCCAGCAGCCGAGAGGGGACTAGCGGGCGGATCGGGGAGCTGTTTTTT
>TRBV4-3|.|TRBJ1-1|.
CASSQALGRGLDTEAFF
TGCGCCAGCAGCCAAGCCCTCGGGCGGGGGTTGGACACTGAAGCTTTCTTT
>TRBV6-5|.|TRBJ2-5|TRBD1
CASSYSIRGNGETQYF
TGTGCCAGCAGTTACTCTATCAGGGGGAATGGGGAGACCCAGTACTTC
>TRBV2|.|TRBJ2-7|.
CASSAHNEQYF
TGTGCCAGCAGTGCCCACAACGAGCAGTACTTC
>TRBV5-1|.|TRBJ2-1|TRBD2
CASSPRLAGVVNEQFF
TGCGCCAGCAGCCCCCGACTAGCGGGGGTGGTCAATGAGCAGTTCTTC
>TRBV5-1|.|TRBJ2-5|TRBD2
CASSPTRLAGWGTQYF
TGCGCCAGCAGCCCAACCCGACTAGCGGGGTGGGGGACCCAGTACTTC
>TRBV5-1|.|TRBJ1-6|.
CASSLGGTNNSPLHF
TGCGCCAGCAGCTTAGGGGGTACGAATAATTCACCCCTCCACTTT
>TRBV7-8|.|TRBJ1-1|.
CASSLVAAEGTEAFF
TGTGCCAGCAGCTTAGTGGCGGCCGAAGGGACTGAAGCTTTCTTT
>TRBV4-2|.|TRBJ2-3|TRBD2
CASSQVAPSGRLTDTQYF
TGTGCCAGCAGCCAAGTCGCTCCTAGCGGGAGATTAACAGATACGCAGTATTTT